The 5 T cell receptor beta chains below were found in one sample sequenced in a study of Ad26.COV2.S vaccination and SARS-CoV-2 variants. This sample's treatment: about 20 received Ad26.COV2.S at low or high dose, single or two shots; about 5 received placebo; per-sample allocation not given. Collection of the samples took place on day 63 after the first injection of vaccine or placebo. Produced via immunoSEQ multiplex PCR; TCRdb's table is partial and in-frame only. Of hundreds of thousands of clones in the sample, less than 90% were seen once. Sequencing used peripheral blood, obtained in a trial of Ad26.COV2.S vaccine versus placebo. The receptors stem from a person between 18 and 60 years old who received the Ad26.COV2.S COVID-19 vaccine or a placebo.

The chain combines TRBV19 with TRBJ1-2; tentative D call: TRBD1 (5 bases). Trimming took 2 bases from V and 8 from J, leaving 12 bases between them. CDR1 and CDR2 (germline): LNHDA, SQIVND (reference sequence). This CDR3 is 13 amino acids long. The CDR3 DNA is TGTGCCAGTAGTATAAGTTACCAGGGAGGCTACACCTTC. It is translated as CASSISYQGGYTF. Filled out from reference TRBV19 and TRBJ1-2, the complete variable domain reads DGGITQSPKYLFRKEGQNVTLSCEQNLNHDAMYWYRQDPGQGLRLIYYSQIVNDFQKGDIAEGYSVSREKKESFPLTVTSAQKNPTAFYLCASSISYQGGYTFGSGTRLTVV.

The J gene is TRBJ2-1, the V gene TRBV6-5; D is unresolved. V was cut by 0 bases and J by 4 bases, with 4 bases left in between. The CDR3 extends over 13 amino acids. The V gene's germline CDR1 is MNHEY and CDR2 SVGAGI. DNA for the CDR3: TGTGCCAGCAGTTACTCGAAGTACAATGAGCAGTTCTTC. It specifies CASSYSKYNEQFF.

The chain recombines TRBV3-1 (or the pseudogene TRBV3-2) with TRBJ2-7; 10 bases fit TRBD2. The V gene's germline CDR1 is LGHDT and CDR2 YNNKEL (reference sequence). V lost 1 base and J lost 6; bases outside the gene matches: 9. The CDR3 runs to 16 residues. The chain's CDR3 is CASSQVVLAGASEQYF. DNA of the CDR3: TGTGCCAGCAGCCAAGTTGTCCTAGCGGGAGCGAGCGAGCAGTACTTC.

The CDR3 spells CASSLPTDNYGYTF. CDR3 nucleotide sequence: TGTGCCAGCAGTTTACCGACAGACAACTATGGCTACACCTTC. J is TRBJ1-2 and V is TRBV28, with D perhaps TRBD1 (5 bases). CDR1 MDHEN and CDR2 SYDVKM come from the germline V gene. The CDR3 loop spans 14 amino acids. Trimming took off 2 bases at V and 2 bases at J, with 9 bases between the two ends.

Written as DNA, the CDR3 is TGTGCCAGCAGTTTTCCGGCGGGGAGTAAGCAGTTCTTC. This gives the protein CASSFPAGSKQFF. J is TRBJ2-1 and V is TRBV12-3 or TRBV12-4; TRBD2 might be the D (6 bases). The V gene lost 3 bases and the J gene lost 11 bases, with 14 bases spanning the gap. The CDR3 sequence is 13 residues long.